This entry lists 29 T cell receptor beta chains sequenced from one sample in a study of OX40 agonist ivuxolimab in advanced cancers. The protocol was immunoSEQ multiplex PCR, while the TCRdb copy is restricted to in-frame clones and leaves out a portion. The profile shows about 95,000 clones, around nine tenths of them singletons. The starting material was CD4+ or CD8+ T cells sorted from blood, obtained in a trial of the OX40 agonist ivuxolimab. The receptors originated from an adult with an advanced solid tumor such as melanoma, head and neck, liver or kidney cancer.

The genes are TRBV5-1 and TRBJ1-2, with D unresolved. CDR3 length: 14 residues. Germline V lookup: CDR1 SGHRS, CDR2 YFSETQ. V lost 0 bases and J 7 bases, leaving 13 bases between the germline ends. The CDR3 here is CASSLATREGGYTF. The DNA for the CDR3 is TGCGCCAGCAGCTTGGCCACACGGGAGGGTGGCTACACCTTC.

In this sample, this clone turned up a few times. The chain is built from TRBV7-9 and TRBJ1-2; TRBD1 is a possible D gene (5 bases). V was clipped by 2 bases and J by 8 bases, with 9 bases between them. Germline loops: CDR1 SEHNR, CDR2 FQNEAQ (reference sequence). The CDR3 is made up of 12 amino acids. The CDR3 region is CASSLTGRGYTF. The CDR3 nucleotides read TGTGCCAGCAGCTTAACGGGACGCGGCTACACCTTC.

A single count supports this clone. This sequence joins TRBV18 and TRBJ2-7; D is perhaps TRBD1 (6 bases). Trimming removed 4 bases at V and 1 base at J, with 11 bases between. CDR1 is KGHSH and CDR2 is LQKENI in the germline V gene. The CDR3 consists of 14 residues. As DNA, the CDR3 is TGTGCCAGCTCACTCTCAGGGGCTTCCTACGAGCAGTACTTC. Its translation: CASSLSGASYEQYF.

CDR3 amino acids: CASSIGTENYGYTF. The DNA for the CDR3 is TGTGCCAGTAGTATCGGGACTGAGAATTATGGCTACACCTTC. The chain recombines TRBV19 with TRBJ1-2; a possible D gene is TRBD1 (5 bases). The germline gives CDR1 LNHDA, CDR2 SQIVND (reference sequence). Trimming removed 3 bases at V and 5 bases at J, with 13 bases between. The CDR3 is 14 amino acids.

The CDR3 reads CAGTGSDNEQFF. The CDR3 nucleotides are TGTGCCGGGACAGGGAGCGACAATGAGCAGTTCTTC. This chain connects TRBV30 to TRBJ2-1, with TRBD1 matching 9 bases. The CDR3 is 12 amino acids. From germline, CDR1 is GTSNPN and CDR2 SVGIG (reference sequence). The J segment lost 5 bases and the V segment lost 8 bases, leaving 4 bases of the junction unmatched.

V and J are TRBV5-4 and TRBJ2-7, with D perhaps matching TRBD2 (5 bases). Germline CDR1 and CDR2: SGHNT and YYREEE (reference sequence). The CDR3 runs to 14 residues. The ends were cut back, 4 bases at V and 3 bases at J, with 14 bases in the middle. The CDR3 DNA reads TGTGCCAGCAGCAACACCGGGATAAACTACGAGCAGTACTTC. Its protein product is CASSNTGINYEQYF.

The chain joins TRBV7-9 to TRBJ2-1, with 13 positions matching TRBD2. V shed 5 bases and J 2 bases; nucleotides not matched to a gene: 3. Germline V gene data show CDR1 as SEHNR and CDR2 as FQNEAQ (reference sequence). The CDR3 length is 16 residues. As DNA, the CDR3 is TGTGCCAGCAGCACCACTAGCGGGAGGGCCTACAATGAGCAGTTCTTC. This sequence encodes CASSTTSGRAYNEQFF.

The CDR3 protein is CASRPRGTRYQPQHF. The CDR3 DNA reads as TGTGCCAGCAGACCAAGGGGGACCCGGTATCAGCCCCAGCATTTT. V is TRBV28 and J is TRBJ1-5, with TRBD1 as a possible D gene (6 bases). CDR1 and CDR2 from the germline V gene are MDHEN and SYDVKM. V was pared by 6 bases and J by 5 bases, with 17 bases between. The CDR3 has 15 residues.

The chain carries TRBV27 and TRBJ1-1, with TRBD1 as a possible D gene (5 bases). CDR3 length: 17 amino acids. The germline V gene encodes CDR1 MNHEY and CDR2 SMNVEV (reference sequence). Trimming took off 0 bases at V and 0 bases at J, with 14 bases between the two ends. CDR3: CASSLSFRAGLNTEAFF. CDR3 in DNA: TGTGCCAGCAGTTTATCCTTTAGGGCAGGGTTGAACACTGAAGCTTTCTTT.

This clone was seen only once. The gene calls are TRBV10-1 and TRBJ2-7; TRBD1 aligns across 9 bases. The V segment lost 0 bases and the J segment 7 bases; nucleotides outside the gene matches: 10. CDR1 and CDR2 from the germline V gene are WNHNN and SYGVQD (reference sequence). The CDR3 totals 16 residues. The CDR3 DNA is TGCGCCAGCAGTGAGTCAGGGACAGGGCTTCGGATGGAGCAGTACTTC. Translating gives CASSESGTGLRMEQYF.

V gene TRBV28 combines with J gene TRBJ2-5; D might be TRBD1 or TRBD2, each matching 6 bases. V shed 8 bases and J shed 9 bases, with 13 bases lying between them. The germline V gene encodes CDR1 MDHEN and CDR2 SYDVKM. The CDR3 has 11 amino acids. This chain's CDR3 is CASGGLRAQYF. The CDR3, as DNA: TGTGCCAGCGGGGGGCTGAGGGCCCAGTACTTC.

Concerning this clone itself: A junction end diverges from the germline sequence, so it may reflect a read error. The CDR3 sequence is CASSLGTGTTDTQYF. Written as DNA, the CDR3 is TGTGCTAGCAGCTTAGGGACAGGGACCACAGATACGCAGTATTTT. This chain connects TRBV7-7 to TRBJ2-3, with TRBD1 matching over 9 bases. CDR1 and CDR2 (germline): SSHAT, FNYEAQ (reference sequence). CDR3 length: 15 residues.

V gene TRBV5-6 combines with J gene TRBJ2-3; D is ambiguous. The CDR3 has 12 amino acids. V was cut by 4 bases and J by 6 bases, with 9 bases left in between. Germline V CDR1 and CDR2: SGHDT, YYEEEE. CDR3 sequence reads: CASSQGLDTQYF. In nucleotides, the CDR3 is TGTGCCAGCAGCCAAGGCCTGGATACGCAGTATTTT.

The V call is TRBV19, the J call TRBJ1-5; D not certain. Germline CDR1 reads LNHDA; CDR2 reads SQIVND (reference sequence). Between the trimmed V and J ends, which lost 7 bases and 1 base, there was a span of 5 bases. The CDR3 extends over 12 amino acids. CDR3 sequence (DNA): TGTGCCAGTAAGGGAAGCAATCAGCCCCAGCATTTT. Translated, it gives CASKGSNQPQHF.

The chain combines TRBV4-3 with TRBJ2-4; weak D call: TRBD1 (8 bases). This CDR3 is 14 amino acids long. Trimming cost V 3 bases and J 6 bases, with 12 bases left between them. The germline V gene encodes CDR1 LGHNA and CDR2 YSLEER. The CDR3 sequence: CASSQYRGGNIQYF. DNA for the CDR3: TGCGCCAGCAGCCAGTACAGGGGGGGAAACATTCAGTACTTC.

The chain joins TRBV6-1 to TRBJ1-2; D is uncertain. The germline V and J ends were trimmed by 0 bases and 8 bases, with 10 bases remaining between them. The germline gives CDR1 MNHNS, CDR2 SASEGT. This CDR3 region has 13 residues. The CDR3 DNA follows: TGTGCCAGCAGTGAAGCAGGCTTTTGGGGCTACACCTTC. Translation gives CASSEAGFWGYTF.

The chain carries TRBV18 and TRBJ2-7, with 15 bases fitting TRBD2. This CDR3 region has 16 residues. V lost 8 bases and J lost 1; bases outside the gene matches: 6. From germline, CDR1 is KGHSH and CDR2 LQKENI. CDR3 residues: CASAGTSGRFSYEQYF. The CDR3 coding sequence is TGTGCCAGCGCCGGGACTAGCGGGAGGTTTTCCTACGAGCAGTACTTC.

The V and J genes are TRBV30 and TRBJ2-7; D may be TRBD1 or TRBD2 (6 bases each). The CDR3 contains 19 residues. V lost 1 base and J lost 3, with 28 bases in between. CDR1 is GTSNPN and CDR2 is SVGIG in the germline V gene (reference sequence). CDR3 bases: TGTGCCTGGAGTGACCCCTCGGGGGCCCCGGCCCGGCAGAACTACGAGCAGTACTTC. This gives the protein CAWSDPSGAPARQNYEQYF.

The DNA of the CDR3 is TGTGCCAGCAGTTACCTCACCGGGGAGCTGTTTTTT. This translates into CASSYLTGELFF. J is TRBJ2-2 and V is TRBV6-5, with unresolved D. V was clipped by 2 bases and J by 4 bases, with 2 bases between them. This CDR3 has 12 residues. Germline loops: CDR1 MNHEY, CDR2 SVGAGI.

The chain carries TRBV28 and TRBJ2-5; TRBD2 agrees at 11 bases. Germline V CDR1 and CDR2: MDHEN, SYDVKM. V lost 6 bases, J lost 1 base, and 10 bases stayed unmatched. CDR3 length: 17 residues. The CDR3 DNA sequence: TGTGCCAGCAGCTCCTCCGGGGGACTAGCGGTCCAAGAGACCCAGTACTTC. Translating gives CASSSSGGLAVQETQYF.

The chain has TRBV28 and TRBJ2-5, with 9 bases fitting TRBD2. J gave up 5 bases and V 3 bases, and 7 bases lay outside the gene matches. Looked up from germline, CDR1 is MDHEN and CDR2 is SYDVKM. The CDR3 sequence is 15 residues long. In DNA, the CDR3 is TGTGCCAGCAGTTTGATAGCGGGAGATAAGGAGACCCAGTACTTC. It encodes CASSLIAGDKETQYF. Combining the CDR3 with reference TRBV28 and TRBJ2-5 gives the whole variable domain DVKVTQSSRYLVKRTGEKVFLECVQDMDHENMFWYRQDPGLGLRLIYFSYDVKMKEKGDIPEGYSVSREKKERFSLILESASTNQTSMYLCASSLIAGDKETQYFGPGTRLLVL.

The CDR3 nucleotides read TGTGCCAGCAGCGTAGGCAGGGGACAGAAGTACGAGCAGTACTTC. This gives the protein CASSVGRGQKYEQYF. The chain combines TRBV9 with TRBJ2-7, with TRBD1 matching 7 bases. The CDR3 spans 15 residues. In germline, CDR1 is SGDLS, CDR2 YYNGEE. V lost 0 bases to trimming and J lost 4 bases; unmatched junction nucleotides: 7.

The chain recombines TRBV5-1 with TRBJ2-3; D may correspond to TRBD1 or TRBD2 (5 bases each). Per the germline V gene, CDR1 is SGHRS and CDR2 is YFSETQ. The CDR3 sequence is 16 residues long. With 4 bases removed from V and 4 bases from J, the gap between germline ends came to 19 bases. The CDR3 here is CASSTLGPSLSDTQYF. CDR3 in DNA: TGCGCCAGCAGCACACTGGGACCATCTCTCTCAGATACGCAGTATTTT.

This clone was detected once. V and J are TRBV7-2 and TRBJ2-7; D is perhaps TRBD2 (5 bases). CDR3 length equals 14 residues. Germline CDR1 is SGHTA and CDR2 is FQGNSA. V lost 5 bases and J 3 bases, leaving 14 bases between the germline ends. Here the CDR3 DNA reads TGTGCCAGCAGCCCGGTTCCTAGCAGCTACGAGCAGTACTTC. Translated, it gives CASSPVPSSYEQYF.

CDR3 coding DNA: TGCGCCAGCAGTGGGGGACTAGCATCCCACGAGCAGTACTTC. It translates to CASSGGLASHEQYF. This chain links TRBV10-1 with TRBJ2-7; 9 bases match TRBD2. The CDR3 contains 14 residues. Germline CDR1 and CDR2: WNHNN and SYGVQD (reference sequence). The V and J ends lost 4 bases and 5 bases, in that order; junction bases with no gene match: 6.

This clone was seen just once. This chain connects TRBV11-3 to TRBJ2-1; 10 nucleotides agree with TRBD2. Germline lookup yields CDR1 SGHNT and CDR2 YENEEA. CDR3 length: 17 amino acids. Trimming took 6 bases from V and 6 from J; bases not matched to a gene: 14. CDR3 loop: CASSKDGPSGSGNEQFF. The CDR3, as DNA: TGTGCCAGCAGTAAGGATGGCCCTAGCGGGAGCGGCAATGAGCAGTTCTTC. The whole variable domain, filled in from reference TRBV11-3 and TRBJ2-1, reads EAGVVQSPRYKIIEKKQPVAFWCNPISGHNTLYWYLQNLGQGPELLIRYENEEAVDDSQLPKDRFSAERLKGVDSTLKIQPAELGDSAVYLCASSKDGPSGSGNEQFFGPGTRLTVL.

This sequence joins TRBV21-1 and TRBJ2-7. TRBV21-1 is a pseudogene segment. The CDR3 is made up of 15 amino acids. The CDR3 sequence is CASSKARGGYYEQYF. In nucleotides, the CDR3 is TGTGCCAGCAGCAAGGCCCGGGGCGGGTACTACGAGCAGTACTTC.

The V and J genes are TRBV19 and TRBJ1-4; D may be TRBD1 (6 bases). The CDR3 length is 13 residues. The ends were cut back, 5 bases at V and 5 bases at J, with 9 bases in the middle. Germline CDR1 and CDR2: LNHDA and SQIVND (reference sequence). DNA for the CDR3: TGTGCCAGTAGTGGGACAAAGAATGAAAAACTGTTTTTT. Its translation: CASSGTKNEKLFF.

The chain links TRBV6-1 to TRBJ2-7; D is uncertain. CDR1 and CDR2 from the germline V gene are MNHNS and SASEGT. This CDR3 is 14 amino acids long. The V end lost 3 bases, the J end lost 0 bases, and 9 bases lay between the germline ends. This CDR3 reads CASSDPVDSYEQYF. CDR3 coding DNA: TGTGCCAGCAGTGATCCGGTCGACTCCTACGAGCAGTACTTC.